One TCR beta chain is described in this entry. Its antigen is still unknown. No base quality information exists; no much larger clone differs at one position. Expansion of CD8+CD57+ cells had been shown by flow cytometry in the patients chosen for sequencing. Every patient had severe acquired aplastic anemia, diagnosed using the International Study of Aplastic Anemia and Agranulocytosis and Camitta criteria. No patient had received any therapy when blood was sampled. TCR repertoires of sorted CD4+ and CD8+ blood T cells from severe aplastic anemia patients and healthy subjects were deep-sequenced in the study. In the USA, patient enrollment took place under clinicaltrials.gov protocols 00001620, 01623167, 00001397, 00071045, 00081523 and 00961064. Ficoll-Paque density gradient centrifugation was used to isolate peripheral blood mononuclear cells. Before DNA extraction, CD4+ and CD8+ T cells were sorted with FACS or magnetic beads.

These data originate in a study of CD8+CD57+ T cells in acquired aplastic anemia listed by TCRdb under 2018. About the investigation overall: On average, sorted CD4+ and CD8+ cells yielded approximately 3 ug of extracted DNA, with a range of roughly 0.18 to 30 ug. CD8+CD57+ expansion was defined as frequency above the mean frequency observed in healthy subjects.

Overall study results and their limits: Patients and healthy controls showed no significant difference in CD8+ Simpson's diversity (P=0.060). Although some 28 CD8+ CDR3 sequences were shared by patients and controls, these sequences appeared highly expressed in patients and within the immunodominant clones of patients.

TCR beta VDJ combination and CDR3 sequence profiling used genomic DNA as the template. An Illumina HiSeq 2000 was used for TCR repertoire sequencing. As for the original processing: TRBV/TRBJ rearrangement plots, CDR3 size and DJ length profiles, and Simpson's diversity index were used to evaluate the repertoires. The most abundant DNA sequence in the deep sequencing data was taken as the immunodominant clone. CDR3 amino acid sequences were checked for sharing across subjects and were also compared against the VDJdb database and published repertoires. TCRdb reprocessed the public reads (quality trimming at Q25 with fastp, clone calling with MiXCR) and kept in-frame beta chains. Rows are unified per CDR3 protein, each entry keeping the most common DNA and genes. TCRdb's processing, not the study's, gives the V and J calls here. The sample table contains around 200,000 distinct CDR3 sequences; only one count was recorded for over 55% of them. The ten largest clones take up about 60% of the sample.

Per the germline V gene (reference sequence), SEHNR is the CDR1 and FQNEAQ is the CDR2. The CDR3, cysteine through phenylalanine, is 12 amino acids long. Of the read, only the CDR3 DNA is kept; its 36 bases are in frame from base 1. V is cut by 8 bases and J by 8 bases, and the space between the germline ends is 12 bases. The chain was built from TRBV7-9 and TRBJ1-4; the D gene is perhaps TRBD1, on 5 matching bases. This sequence originates from a human donor with aplastic anemia. Sample: sorted CD4+, CD8+, or CD8+CD57+ T cells (not recorded which) from PBMCs. The DNA sequence reads TGTGCCAGCCGGCAGGGTAGGGAAAAACTGTTTTTT. Translated, this gives CASRQGREKLFF.